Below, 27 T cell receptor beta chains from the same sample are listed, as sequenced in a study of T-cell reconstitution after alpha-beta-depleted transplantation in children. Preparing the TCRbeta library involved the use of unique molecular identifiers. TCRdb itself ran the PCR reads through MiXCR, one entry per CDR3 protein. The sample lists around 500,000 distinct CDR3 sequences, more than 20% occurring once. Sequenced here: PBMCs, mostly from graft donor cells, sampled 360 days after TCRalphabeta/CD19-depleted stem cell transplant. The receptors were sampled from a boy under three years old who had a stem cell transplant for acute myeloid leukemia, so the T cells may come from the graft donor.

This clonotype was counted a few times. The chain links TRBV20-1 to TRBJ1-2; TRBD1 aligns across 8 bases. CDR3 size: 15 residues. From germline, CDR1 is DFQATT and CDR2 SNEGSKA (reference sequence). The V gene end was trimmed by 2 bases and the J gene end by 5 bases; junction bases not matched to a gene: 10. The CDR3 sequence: CSARPQTGAAYGYTF. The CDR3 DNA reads TGCAGTGCTAGACCTCAGACAGGGGCCGCTTATGGCTACACCTTC.

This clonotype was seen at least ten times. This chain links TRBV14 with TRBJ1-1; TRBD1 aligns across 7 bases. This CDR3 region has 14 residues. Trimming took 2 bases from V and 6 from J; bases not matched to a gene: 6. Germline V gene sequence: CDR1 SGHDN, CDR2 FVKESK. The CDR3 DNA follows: TGTGCCAGCAGCCAACAGGGGGGTGTCTCTGAAGCTTTCTTT. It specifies CASSQQGGVSEAFF.

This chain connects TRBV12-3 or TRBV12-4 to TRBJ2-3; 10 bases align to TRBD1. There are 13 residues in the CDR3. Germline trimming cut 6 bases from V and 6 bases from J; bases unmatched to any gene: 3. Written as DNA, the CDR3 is TGTGCCAGCAGGGGGACAGGGGCGGATACGCAGTATTTT. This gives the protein CASRGTGADTQYF.

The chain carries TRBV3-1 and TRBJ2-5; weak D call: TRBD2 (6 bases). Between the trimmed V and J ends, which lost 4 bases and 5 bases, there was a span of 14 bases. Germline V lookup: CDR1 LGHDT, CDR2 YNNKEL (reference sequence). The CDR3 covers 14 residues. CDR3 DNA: TGTGCCAGCAGCCGTTATGGGCGGGACGAGACCCAGTACTTC. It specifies CASSRYGRDETQYF.

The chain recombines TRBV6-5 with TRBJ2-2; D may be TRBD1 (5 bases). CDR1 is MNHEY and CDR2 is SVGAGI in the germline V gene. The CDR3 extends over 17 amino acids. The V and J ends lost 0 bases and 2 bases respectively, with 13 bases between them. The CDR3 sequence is CASSYSIDSHNTGELFF. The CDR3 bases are TGTGCCAGCAGTTACTCGATCGACAGTCACAACACCGGGGAGCTGTTTTTT.

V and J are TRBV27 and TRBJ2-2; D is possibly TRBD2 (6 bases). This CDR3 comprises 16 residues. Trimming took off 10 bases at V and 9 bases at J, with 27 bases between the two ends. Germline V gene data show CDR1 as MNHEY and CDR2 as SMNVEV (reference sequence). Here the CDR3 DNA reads TGTGCCACCCTCAGTCTAGCGCCCCGGAGGGAGAGGGAGCTGTTTTTT. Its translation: CATLSLAPRRERELFF.

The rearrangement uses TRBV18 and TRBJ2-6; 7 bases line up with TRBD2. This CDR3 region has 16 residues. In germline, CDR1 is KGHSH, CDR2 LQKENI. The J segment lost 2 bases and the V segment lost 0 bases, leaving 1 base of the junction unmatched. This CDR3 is CASSPPRGAGANVLTF. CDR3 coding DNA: TGTGCCAGCTCACCACCCCGGGGGGCTGGGGCCAACGTCCTGACTTTC.

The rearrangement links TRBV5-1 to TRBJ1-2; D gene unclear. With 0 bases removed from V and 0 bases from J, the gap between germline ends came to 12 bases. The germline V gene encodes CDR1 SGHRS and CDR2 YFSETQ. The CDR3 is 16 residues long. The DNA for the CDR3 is TGCGCCAGCAGCTTGGACGGCCGAGCTTCTAACTATGGCTACACCTTC. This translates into CASSLDGRASNYGYTF.

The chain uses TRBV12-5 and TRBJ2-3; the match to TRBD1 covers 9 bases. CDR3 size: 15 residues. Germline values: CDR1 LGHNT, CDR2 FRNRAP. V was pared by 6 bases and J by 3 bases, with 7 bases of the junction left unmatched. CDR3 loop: CASGQGAHFTDTQYF. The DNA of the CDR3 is TGTGCTAGTGGACAGGGGGCGCACTTTACAGATACGCAGTATTTT.

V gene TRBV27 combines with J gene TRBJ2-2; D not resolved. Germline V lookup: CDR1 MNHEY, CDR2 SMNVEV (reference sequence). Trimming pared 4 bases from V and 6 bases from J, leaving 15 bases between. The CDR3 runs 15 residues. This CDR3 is CASSWAEPLAGELFF. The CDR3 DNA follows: TGTGCCAGCAGTTGGGCCGAACCCCTCGCCGGGGAGCTGTTTTTT.

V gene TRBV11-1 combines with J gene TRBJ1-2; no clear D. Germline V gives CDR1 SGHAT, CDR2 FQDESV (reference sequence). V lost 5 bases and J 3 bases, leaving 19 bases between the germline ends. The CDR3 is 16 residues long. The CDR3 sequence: CASSDGITAGHYGYTF. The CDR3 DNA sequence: TGTGCCAGCAGCGACGGGATAACGGCAGGCCACTATGGCTACACCTTC.

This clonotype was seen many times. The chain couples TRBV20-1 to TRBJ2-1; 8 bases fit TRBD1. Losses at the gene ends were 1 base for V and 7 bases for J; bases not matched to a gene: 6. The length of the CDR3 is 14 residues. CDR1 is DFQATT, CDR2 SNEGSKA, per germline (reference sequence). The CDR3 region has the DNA TGCAGTGCTAGAGCGGACAGGGTGGTAAATGAGCAGTTCTTC. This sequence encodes CSARADRVVNEQFF.

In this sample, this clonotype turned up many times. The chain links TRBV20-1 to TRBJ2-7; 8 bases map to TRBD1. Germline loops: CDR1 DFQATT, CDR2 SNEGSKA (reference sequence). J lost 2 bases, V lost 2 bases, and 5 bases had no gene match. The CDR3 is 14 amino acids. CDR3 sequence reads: CSARRTGITYEQYV. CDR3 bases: TGCAGTGCTAGAAGGACAGGGATTACCTACGAGCAGTACGTC.

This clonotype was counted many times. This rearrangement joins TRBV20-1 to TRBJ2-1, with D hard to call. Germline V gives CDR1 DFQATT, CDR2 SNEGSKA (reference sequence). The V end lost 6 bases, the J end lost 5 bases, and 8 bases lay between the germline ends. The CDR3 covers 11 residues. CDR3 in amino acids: CSAHNNNEQFF. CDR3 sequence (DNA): TGCAGTGCCCACAACAACAATGAGCAGTTCTTC.

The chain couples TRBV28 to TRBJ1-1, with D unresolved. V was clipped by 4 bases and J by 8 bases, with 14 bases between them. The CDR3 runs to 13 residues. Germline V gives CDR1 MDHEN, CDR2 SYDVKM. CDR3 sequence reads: CASSSSRREEAFF. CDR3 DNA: TGTGCCAGCAGTTCTAGCAGGAGGGAGGAAGCTTTCTTT.

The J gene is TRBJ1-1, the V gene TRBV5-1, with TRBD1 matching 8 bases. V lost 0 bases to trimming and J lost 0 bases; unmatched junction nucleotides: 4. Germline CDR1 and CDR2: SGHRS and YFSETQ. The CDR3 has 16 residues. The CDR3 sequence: CASSLASDRVNTEAFF. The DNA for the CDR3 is TGCGCCAGCAGCTTGGCTTCGGACAGGGTGAACACTGAAGCTTTCTTT. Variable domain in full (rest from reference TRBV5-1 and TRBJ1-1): KAGVTQTPRYLIKTRGQQVTLSCSPISGHRSVSWYQQTPGQGLQFLFEYFSETQRNKGNFPGRFSGRQFSNSRSEMNVSTLELGDSALYLCASSLASDRVNTEAFFGQGTRLTVV.

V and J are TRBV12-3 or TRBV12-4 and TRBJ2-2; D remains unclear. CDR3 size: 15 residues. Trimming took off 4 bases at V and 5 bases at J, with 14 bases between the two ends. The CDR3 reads CASSSPPHGTGELFF. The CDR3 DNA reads TGTGCCAGCAGTTCCCCTCCACACGGGACCGGGGAGCTGTTTTTT.

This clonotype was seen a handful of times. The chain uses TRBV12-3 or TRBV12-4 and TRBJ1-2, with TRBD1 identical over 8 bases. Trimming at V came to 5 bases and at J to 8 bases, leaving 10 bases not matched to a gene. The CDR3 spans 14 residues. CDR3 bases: TGTGCCAGCAGTCCATCCCTGACAGGGGAGGGCTACACCTTC. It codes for CASSPSLTGEGYTF.

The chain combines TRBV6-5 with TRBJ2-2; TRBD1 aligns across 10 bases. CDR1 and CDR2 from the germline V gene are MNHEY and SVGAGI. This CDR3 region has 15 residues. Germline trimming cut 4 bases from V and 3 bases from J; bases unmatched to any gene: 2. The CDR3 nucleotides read TGTGCCAGCAGTTTCGGGACAGGGGACACCGGGGAGCTGTTTTTT. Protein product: CASSFGTGDTGELFF.

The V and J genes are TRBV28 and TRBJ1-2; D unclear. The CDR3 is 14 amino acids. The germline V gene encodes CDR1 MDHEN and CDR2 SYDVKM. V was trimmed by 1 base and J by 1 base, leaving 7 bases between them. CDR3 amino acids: CASSLLTFNYGYTF. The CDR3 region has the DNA TGTGCCAGCAGTTTATTGACTTTTAACTATGGCTACACCTTC.

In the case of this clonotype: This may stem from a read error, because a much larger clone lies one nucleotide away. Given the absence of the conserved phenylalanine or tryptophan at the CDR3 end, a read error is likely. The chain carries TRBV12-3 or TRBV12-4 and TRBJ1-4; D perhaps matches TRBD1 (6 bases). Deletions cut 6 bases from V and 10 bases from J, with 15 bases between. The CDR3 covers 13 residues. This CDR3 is CASSHGQTRKLFL. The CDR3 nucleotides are TGTGCCAGCAGCCACGGACAGACGAGAAAACTGTTTCTT.

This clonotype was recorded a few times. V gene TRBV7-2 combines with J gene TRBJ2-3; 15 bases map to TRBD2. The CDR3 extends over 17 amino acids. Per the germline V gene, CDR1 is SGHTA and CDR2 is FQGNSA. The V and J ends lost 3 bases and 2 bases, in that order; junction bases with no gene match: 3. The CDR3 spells CASSFGTSGGLTDTQYF. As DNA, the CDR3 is TGTGCCAGCAGCTTCGGGACTAGCGGGGGGCTCACAGATACGCAGTATTTT.

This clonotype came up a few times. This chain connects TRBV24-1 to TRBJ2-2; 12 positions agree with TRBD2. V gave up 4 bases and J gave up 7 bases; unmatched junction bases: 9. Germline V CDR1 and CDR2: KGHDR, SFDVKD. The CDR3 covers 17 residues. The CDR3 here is CATSDPLAGGRIGELFF. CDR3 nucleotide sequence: TGTGCCACCAGTGACCCTCTAGCGGGGGGGCGGATCGGGGAGCTGTTTTTT.

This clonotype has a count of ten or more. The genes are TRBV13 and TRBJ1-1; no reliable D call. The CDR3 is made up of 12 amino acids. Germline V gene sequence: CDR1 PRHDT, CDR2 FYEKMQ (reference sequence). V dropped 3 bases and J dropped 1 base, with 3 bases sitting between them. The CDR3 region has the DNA TGTGCCAGCAGCTTGCAGAACACTGAAGCTTTCTTT. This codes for CASSLQNTEAFF. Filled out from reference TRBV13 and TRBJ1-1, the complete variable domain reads AAGVIQSPRHLIKEKRETATLKCYPIPRHDTVYWYQQGPGQDPQFLISFYEKMQSDKGSIPDRFSAQQFSDYHSELNMSSLELGDSALYFCASSLQNTEAFFGQGTRLTVV.

The DNA of the CDR3 is TGTGCCAGCAGCTTAGGAGGTTGGAGTAGCAATCAGCCCCAGCATTTT. The encoded protein is CASSLGGWSSNQPQHF. The chain links TRBV11-2 to TRBJ1-5; D is undetermined. The CDR3 has 16 residues. The V end was cut by 1 base, the J end by 0 bases, with 10 bases between. The germline CDR1 and CDR2 sequences are SGHAT and FQNNGV.

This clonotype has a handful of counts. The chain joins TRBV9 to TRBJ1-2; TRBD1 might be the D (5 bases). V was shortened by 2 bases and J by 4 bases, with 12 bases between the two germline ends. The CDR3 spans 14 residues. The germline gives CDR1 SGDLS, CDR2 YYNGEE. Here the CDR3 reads CASSVADSLYGYTF. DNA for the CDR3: TGTGCCAGCAGCGTTGCCGACAGCCTCTATGGCTACACCTTC. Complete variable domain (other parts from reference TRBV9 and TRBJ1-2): DSGVTQTPKHLITATGQRVTLRCSPRSGDLSVYWYQQSLDQGLQFLIQYYNGEERAKGNILERFSAQQFPDLHSELNLSSLELGDSALYFCASSVADSLYGYTFGSGTRLTVV.

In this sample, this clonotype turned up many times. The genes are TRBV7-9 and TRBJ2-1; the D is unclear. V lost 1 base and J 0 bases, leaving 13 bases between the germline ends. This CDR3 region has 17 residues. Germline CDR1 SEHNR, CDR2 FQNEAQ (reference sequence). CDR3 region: CASSLGFGTSSYNEQFF. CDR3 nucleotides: TGTGCCAGCAGCTTAGGGTTCGGAACCAGCTCCTACAATGAGCAGTTCTTC.